Below, 3 T cell receptor beta chains from the same sample are listed, as sequenced in a study of T cell responses to AZD1222 COVID-19 vaccine. The table came from immunoSEQ multiplex PCR; TCRdb's copy has only in-frame clones and leaves some out. The sample has 150,000 or so clones, around nine tenths seen once. The source material was peripheral blood, sampled on day 0 of AZD1222 vaccination. Receptors were obtained from an adult in good health.

The V call is TRBV4-3, the J call TRBJ1-5; D may be TRBD1 (5 bases). The ends were cut back, 0 bases at V and 7 bases at J, with 16 bases in the middle. Germline V gene data show CDR1 as LGHNA and CDR2 as YSLEER. The CDR3 is 16 amino acids. The CDR3 is CASSQDFGGELQPQHF. DNA for the CDR3: TGCGCCAGCAGCCAAGATTTTGGAGGGGAACTACAGCCCCAGCATTTT.

The V call is TRBV6-5, the J call TRBJ1-3; D remains ambiguous. The CDR3 is 13 amino acids. Germline V lookup: CDR1 MNHEY, CDR2 SVGAGI. V was clipped by 5 bases and J by 0 bases, with 5 bases between them. DNA for the CDR3: TGTGCCAGCAGTCGAAGCTCTGGAAACACCATATATTTT. Its protein is CASSRSSGNTIYF.

J is TRBJ2-5 and V is TRBV7-2, with 8 bases that match TRBD2. The CDR3 has 16 amino acids. V lost 1 base to trimming and J lost 5 bases; unmatched junction nucleotides: 9. CDR1 is SGHTA, CDR2 FQGNSA, per germline. In DNA, the CDR3 is TGTGCCAGCAGCTTAGACGGTCGGGGGGGCCTCGAGACCCAGTACTTC. Protein sequence: CASSLDGRGGLETQYF.